What follows are 28 T cell receptor beta chains derived from one specimen sequenced in a study of blood T cell repertoires in COVID-19 (dated by TCRdb to about 2020). Library preparation used the immunoSEQ multiplex PCR assay. Imported from immuneACCESS, the table was reduced by TCRdb to in-frame sequences with V and J called. These copies leave out some clones; in studies compared against another copy, an unresolved V gene accounts for under half, and the cause of the remainder is not known. This sample lists 150,000 to 180,000 clones; about 89% were detected once. The ten largest clones add up to less than 0.6% of the sample. The sample was peripheral blood. The origin of the receptors is a man aged 45-60 years with acute or convalescent COVID-19.

V gene TRBV27 combines with J gene TRBJ1-5; 9 nucleotides match TRBD1. The CDR3 sequence is 14 residues long. Germline V lookup: CDR1 MNHEY, CDR2 SMNVEV (reference sequence). V lost 9 bases to trimming and J lost 6 bases; unmatched junction nucleotides: 9. The CDR3 spells CASTPGQGLQPQHF. CDR3 DNA sequence: TGTGCCAGTACACCGGGACAGGGCCTTCAGCCCCAGCATTTT.

This clone has just one count. The genes are TRBV4-2 and TRBJ2-2; a weak D match, TRBD1 (6 bases). The germline CDR1 and CDR2 sequences are LGHNA and YNFKEQ. There are 16 residues in the CDR3. V was pared by 0 bases and J by 7 bases, with 15 bases between. The CDR3, as DNA: TGTGCCAGCAGCCAAGATTCCGCAGGGGATAGCGGGGAGCTGTTTTTT. It is translated as CASSQDSAGDSGELFF.

The V and J genes are TRBV7-2 and TRBJ1-5; 7 positions match TRBD1. Germline V gene data show CDR1 as SGHTA and CDR2 as FQGNSA. This CDR3 contains 14 residues. V dropped 5 bases and J dropped 5; count of bases not matched to a gene: 6. The CDR3 region is CASSADRTYQPQHF. The CDR3, as DNA: TGTGCCAGCAGCGCGGACAGGACGTATCAGCCCCAGCATTTT.

The chain recombines TRBV19 with TRBJ2-7, with D uncertain. CDR1 LNHDA and CDR2 SQIVND come from the germline V gene (reference sequence). Trimming took 3 bases from V and 6 from J, leaving 12 bases between them. The CDR3 is 13 residues long. DNA for the CDR3: TGTGCCAGTAGTATTGGCAGATCATCCGAGCAGTACTTC. Translating it yields CASSIGRSSEQYF.

This chain links TRBV6-2 or TRBV6-3 with TRBJ1-1; TRBD1 agrees at 10 bases. The trim removed 5 bases at V and 0 bases at J, leaving 6 bases unmatched. The germline V gene encodes CDR1 MNHEY and CDR2 SVGEGT. This CDR3 has 16 residues. The CDR3: CASSPADRGLNTEAFF. Written as DNA, the CDR3 is TGTGCCAGCAGTCCCGCCGACAGGGGGCTGAACACTGAAGCTTTCTTT.

This chain joins TRBV28 and TRBJ1-6; 7 nucleotides align to TRBD1. V dropped 5 bases and J dropped 9; count of bases not matched to a gene: 7. Looked up from germline, CDR1 is MDHEN and CDR2 is SYDVKM. The CDR3 is made up of 14 amino acids. Here the CDR3 reads CASSQDRVFSPLHF. For the CDR3, the DNA is TGTGCCAGCAGTCAAGACAGGGTCTTTTCACCCCTCCACTTT. The variable domain in full, with the rest retrieved from reference TRBV28 and TRBJ1-6, is DVKVTQSSRYLVKRTGEKVFLECVQDMDHENMFWYRQDPGLGLRLIYFSYDVKMKEKGDIPEGYSVSREKKERFSLILESASTNQTSMYLCASSQDRVFSPLHFGNGTRLTVT.

This chain links TRBV10-3 with TRBJ2-1; tentative D call: TRBD2 (6 bases). This CDR3 has 15 residues. Trimming left V 4 bases short and J 1 base short, with 11 bases between. Germline assignment: CDR1 ENHRY and CDR2 SYGVKD. This CDR3 reads CAISVREQSYNEQFF. The CDR3, as DNA: TGTGCCATCAGTGTTCGGGAGCAGTCCTACAATGAGCAGTTCTTC.

The chain recombines TRBV6-6 with TRBJ1-2; 10 nucleotides agree with TRBD1. V dropped 7 bases and J dropped 4; count of bases not matched to a gene: 3. The germline V gene encodes CDR1 MNHNY and CDR2 SVGAGI (reference sequence). The CDR3 is 13 amino acids. The CDR3 loop reads CASTGTGVYGYTF. For the CDR3, the DNA is TGTGCCAGCACCGGGACAGGGGTCTATGGCTACACCTTC.

The V call is TRBV6-2 or TRBV6-3, the J call TRBJ2-2, with D possibly being TRBD1 or TRBD2 (5 bases each). Between the trimmed V and J ends, which lost 7 bases and 4 bases, there was a span of 16 bases. Germline CDR1 reads MNHEY; CDR2 reads SVGEGT. CDR3 length equals 15 residues. This CDR3 reads CASTPGQGRTGELFF. The CDR3 region has the DNA TGTGCCAGCACCCCGGGGCAGGGTCGCACCGGGGAGCTGTTTTTT.

The gene calls are TRBV27 and TRBJ1-6; possible D gene TRBD1, 6 bases. V lost 6 bases, J lost 9 bases, and 18 bases lay in between. The CDR3 consists of 15 residues. In germline, CDR1 is MNHEY, CDR2 SMNVEV (reference sequence). Written as DNA, the CDR3 is TGTGCCAGCAGGTCCCAGGGGTCGGGGAGTTCACCCCTCCACTTT. This sequence encodes CASRSQGSGSSPLHF.

The rearrangement joins TRBV5-4 to TRBJ1-2; 10 bases line up with TRBD1. The CDR3 has 13 residues. After removal of 4 bases from V and 6 bases from J, the junction contained 3 bases not matched to a gene. Germline assignment: CDR1 SGHNT and CDR2 YYREEE (reference sequence). The CDR3 nucleotides read TGTGCCAGCAGCCCGACAGGGGGCGATGGCTACACCTTC. Protein sequence: CASSPTGGDGYTF.

J is TRBJ1-1 and V is TRBV28; TRBD1 matches at 7 bases. Germline trimming cut 5 bases from V and 4 bases from J; bases unmatched to any gene: 10. Germline V lookup: CDR1 MDHEN, CDR2 SYDVKM. The CDR3 extends over 15 amino acids. CDR3: CASSTLRGLGTEAFF. The CDR3 bases are TGTGCCAGCAGTACACTCAGGGGGTTAGGCACTGAAGCTTTCTTT.

The V and J genes are TRBV24-1 and TRBJ1-5; D not resolved. CDR3 size: 16 residues. V shed 5 bases and J shed 5 bases, with 18 bases lying between them. Germline CDR1 reads KGHDR; CDR2 reads SFDVKD. This chain's CDR3 is CATSAPGLTWDQPQHF. The CDR3 DNA is TGTGCCACCAGTGCCCCGGGTCTTACATGGGATCAGCCCCAGCATTTT.

The chain employs TRBV6-5 and TRBJ2-3; 7 positions agree with TRBD2. Germline lookup yields CDR1 MNHEY and CDR2 SVGAGI. The CDR3 extends over 14 amino acids. V trimming: 5 bases; J trimming: 3 bases; junction bases outside the gene matches: 5. The CDR3 nucleotides are TGTGCCAGCAGTCTCTCGGGGGGAACAGATACGCAGTATTTT. This codes for CASSLSGGTDTQYF.

The genes are TRBV7-3 and TRBJ2-2; a possible D gene is TRBD1 (5 bases). The V gene lost 5 bases and the J gene lost 2 bases, with 9 bases spanning the gap. The CDR3 runs to 14 residues. The V gene's germline CDR1 is SGHTA and CDR2 FQGTGA. CDR3 sequence: CASSPQENTGELFF. Here the CDR3 DNA reads TGTGCCAGCAGCCCACAGGAAAACACCGGGGAGCTGTTTTTT. The full variable domain, rest sourced from reference TRBV7-3 and TRBJ2-2, is GAGVSQTPSNKVTEKGKYVELRCDPISGHTALYWYRQSLGQGPEFLIYFQGTGAADDSGLPNDRFFAVRPEGSVSTLKIQRTERGDSAVYLCASSPQENTGELFFGEGSRLTVL.

CDR3 in amino acids: CAWSGGTPNTEAFF. CDR3 DNA: TGTGCCTGGAGTGGTGGGACACCGAACACTGAAGCTTTCTTT. This chain joins TRBV30 and TRBJ1-1, with a tentative D call TRBD1 (6 bases). The CDR3 has 14 residues. CDR1 GTSNPN and CDR2 SVGIG come from the germline V gene (reference sequence). V was pared by 1 base and J by 1 base, with 10 bases between.

This chain links TRBV27 with TRBJ1-1; D is unresolved. Trimming stripped 4 bases from V and 1 base from J, with 13 bases between. CDR3 size: 15 residues. From germline, CDR1 is MNHEY and CDR2 SMNVEV (reference sequence). The CDR3 bases are TGTGCCAGCAGTTCACCGGGAACCGGGAACACTGAAGCTTTCTTT. Its translation: CASSSPGTGNTEAFF.

This clone was detected once. V usage is TRBV7-9 and J usage is TRBJ2-7; the match to TRBD2 covers 11 bases. V gave up 2 bases and J gave up 0 bases; unmatched junction bases: 9. Germline V gene lookup returns CDR1 SEHNR and CDR2 FQNEAQ (reference sequence). CDR3 length: 18 residues. In nucleotides, the CDR3 is TGTGCCAGCAGCTTATCCCGACTAGCGGGACCCCTCTCCTACGAGCAGTACTTC. Translated: CASSLSRLAGPLSYEQYF.

This chain connects TRBV30 to TRBJ1-5; 8 bases line up with TRBD1. Trimming cost V 1 base and J 1 base; bases outside gene matches: 9. The CDR3 totals 17 residues. From germline, CDR1 is GTSNPN and CDR2 SVGIG (reference sequence). The CDR3: CAWSGGGRGHSNQPQHF. In nucleotides, the CDR3 is TGTGCCTGGAGTGGGGGCGGCAGGGGGCACAGCAATCAGCCCCAGCATTTT.

This clone was observed a few times. The rearrangement links TRBV24-1 to TRBJ2-1; tentative D call: TRBD1 (6 bases). The germline V gene has CDR1 KGHDR and CDR2 SFDVKD. Deletions cut 9 bases from V and 1 base from J, with 12 bases between. CDR3 length: 14 amino acids. The CDR3 loop is CATSGGISYNEQFF. The CDR3 region has the DNA TGTGCCACCTCTGGGGGCATATCCTACAATGAGCAGTTCTTC.

This clone appeared once. This chain connects TRBV19 to TRBJ2-1; a weak D match, TRBD2 (5 bases). This CDR3 region has 16 residues. In germline, CDR1 is LNHDA, CDR2 SQIVND (reference sequence). Trimming removed 0 bases at V and 4 bases at J, with 13 bases between. This CDR3 reads CASSIDLRGAYNEQFF. The CDR3 DNA sequence: TGTGCCAGTAGTATAGATCTACGGGGAGCATACAATGAGCAGTTCTTC.

Remarks on this clone: A read error may produce the germline difference seen at one junction end. CDR3 bases: TGTGCCAGCAGTTTTACCCGGCGGGGCGAGCATTACTTC. It is translated as CASSFTRRGEHYF. The chain has TRBV28 and TRBJ2-7; D perhaps matches TRBD2 (6 bases). CDR3 size: 13 residues. Germline-derived CDR1 and CDR2 are MDHEN and SYDVKM.

The rearrangement uses TRBV7-2 and TRBJ1-5, with 10 bases identical to TRBD1. The junction had 4 bases not matched to a gene; V was cut back by 6 bases and J by 5 bases. CDR1 and CDR2 from the germline V gene are SGHTA and FQGNSA. There are 14 residues in the CDR3. CDR3 protein: CASSLTGGDQPQHF. In DNA, the CDR3 is TGTGCCAGCAGTTTGACAGGGGGCGATCAGCCCCAGCATTTT.

V gene TRBV6-5 combines with J gene TRBJ2-1, with D hard to call. Trimming cost V 6 bases and J 8 bases, with 11 bases left between them. The CDR3 consists of 12 residues. Germline V gene lookup returns CDR1 MNHEY and CDR2 SVGAGI. This chain's CDR3 is CASRVLSDEQFF. CDR3 bases: TGTGCCAGCAGGGTCTTGAGCGATGAGCAGTTCTTC.

This chain uses TRBV7-2 with TRBJ2-5, with 16 nucleotides matching TRBD2. The CDR3 contains 19 residues. J lost 2 bases, V lost 4 bases, and 10 bases had no gene match. The V gene's germline CDR1 is SGHTA and CDR2 FQGNSA. The CDR3 nucleotides are TGTGCCAGCAGCTCCTCACACCCGGGACTAGCGGGGGGGCAAGAGACCCAGTACTTC. The encoded protein is CASSSSHPGLAGGQETQYF.

The gene calls are TRBV6-2 or TRBV6-3 and TRBJ1-4; TRBD1 matches 7 bases. The V and J ends lost 6 bases and 5 bases, in that order; junction bases with no gene match: 6. Germline V CDR1 and CDR2: MNHEY, SVGEGT. The CDR3 is made up of 14 amino acids. DNA of the CDR3: TGTGCCAGCAGCAACAAAGGGGGCAATGAAAAACTGTTTTTT. Its protein product is CASSNKGGNEKLFF.

The V and J genes are TRBV6-5 and TRBJ1-5; D call uncertain. V was pared by 0 bases and J by 3 bases, with 9 bases between. The V gene's germline CDR1 is MNHEY and CDR2 SVGAGI. The CDR3 has 15 residues. The CDR3 DNA sequence: TGTGCCAGCAGTTACTCGCGAATGAACAATCAGCCCCAGCATTTT. Translating gives CASSYSRMNNQPQHF.

The chain has TRBV18 and TRBJ1-4, with a weak D call TRBD1 (5 bases). The V and J ends lost 5 bases and 0 bases respectively, with 10 bases between them. The CDR3 contains 15 residues. The germline gives CDR1 KGHSH, CDR2 LQKENI. For the CDR3, the DNA is TGTGCCAGCTCAGACAGTGTTGCAACTAATGAAAAACTGTTTTTT. This gives the protein CASSDSVATNEKLFF.